Listed below are T cell receptor beta chains from one sample, sequenced in a study of shared clonotypes between healthy human individuals. The assay was immunoSEQ multiplex PCR, and TCRdb's table has in-frame clones only and misses some. The sample yields about 2.3 million clones, 93% seen once. The sequenced sample consisted of naive CD4+ T cells from PBMCs. These receptors all come from a man between 18 and 35 years old in good health. Some clones in this sample may be carry-over from other donors' samples. CDR3s include the opening cysteine and the closing phenylalanine or tryptophan. D genes are given only for firm matches. Clone size is given for some rows only: seen once, a few or many times, or a class if the clone is expanded.

V gene	clone size	D gene	J gene	CDR3 protein	CDR3 DNA
TRBV28	few	-	TRBJ1-2	CASSLRLYGYTF	TGTGCCAGCAGTTTACGTCTCTATGGCTACACCTTC
TRBV10-1	-	TRBD2	TRBJ2-7	CASSPGSGSYEQYF	TGCGCCAGCAGCCCAGGTAGCGGGAGTTACGAGCAGTACTTC
TRBV5-1	-	-	TRBJ2-1	CASSLLPADNEQFF	TGCGCCAGCAGCTTGCTTCCGGCCGACAATGAGCAGTTCTTC
TRBV5-1	once	-	TRBJ2-6	CASSLSTAGANVLTF	TGCGCCAGCAGCTTATCGACAGCTGGGGCCAACGTCCTGACTTTC
TRBV28	-	TRBD1	TRBJ2-3	CASSIPPGTGNGPDTQYF	TGTGCCAGCAGTATTCCACCCGGGACAGGGAACGGTCCAGATACGCAGTATTTT
TRBV7-2	-	TRBD1	TRBJ2-1	CASSLQGNSYNEQFF	TGTGCCAGCAGCCTACAGGGGAACTCCTACAATGAGCAGTTCTTC
TRBV7-2	-	-	TRBJ2-1	CASSAKVLANEQFF	TGTGCCAGCAGCGCAAAGGTACTAGCCAATGAGCAGTTCTTC
TRBV7-7	-	TRBD1	TRBJ2-2	CASSLDTSWTGGFTGELFF	TGTGCCAGCAGCTTAGACACTTCTTGGACAGGGGGCTTCACCGGGGAGCTGTTTTTT
TRBV5-1	-	-	TRBJ2-6	CASSGEKSIISGANVLTF	TGCGCCAGCAGCGGGGAGAAAAGTATAATATCTGGGGCCAACGTCCTGACTTTC
TRBV6-5	-	-	TRBJ1-4	CASSYSHLTDEKLFF	TGTGCCAGCAGTTACTCGCATTTAACGGATGAAAAACTGTTTTTT
TRBV6-1	-	-	TRBJ2-1	CASSTIYNEQFF	TGTGCCAGCAGTACCATTTACAATGAGCAGTTCTTC
TRBV9	-	-	TRBJ2-7	CASSVGRQSYEQYF	TGTGCCAGCAGCGTAGGCAGGCAATCCTACGAGCAGTACTTC
TRBV7-9	-	-	TRBJ2-7	CASSLKGSSYEQYF	TGTGCCAGCAGCTTAAAGGGATCCTCCTACGAGCAGTACTTC
TRBV5-1	-	TRBD1	TRBJ2-1	CASNPGQRYNEQFF	TGCGCCAGCAACCCGGGACAGAGGTACAATGAGCAGTTCTTC
TRBV19	-	-	TRBJ1-1	CASSIDMVTEAFF	TGTGCCAGTAGTATTGACATGGTGACTGAAGCTTTCTTT
TRBV11-2	-	TRBD2	TRBJ2-3	CASSFGGTTLTDTQYF	TGTGCCAGCAGCTTCGGCGGGACTACCCTCACAGATACGCAGTATTTT
TRBV28	-	-	TRBJ2-6	CASAGGSSGANVLTF	TGTGCCAGCGCGGGTGGTAGCTCTGGGGCCAACGTCCTGACTTTC
TRBV30	-	-	TRBJ2-2	CAWSLLTGGELFF	TGTGCCTGGAGTCTTCTTACGGGCGGGGAGCTGTTTTTT
TRBV18	-	TRBD2	TRBJ2-3	CASSSSIAGGPDTQYF	TGTGCCAGCTCATCCTCTATAGCGGGAGGGCCGGATACGCAGTATTTT
TRBV6-6	-	-	TRBJ1-3	CASSESGNTIYF	TGTGCCAGCAGCGAATCTGGAAACACCATATATTTT
TRBV5-1	-	-	TRBJ2-7	CASSFEQVHSYEQYF	TGCGCCAGCAGCTTCGAACAGGTTCACTCCTACGAGCAGTACTTC
TRBV5-1	-	-	TRBJ2-3	CASSPDLDGRDTQYF	TGCGCCAGCAGCCCCGACCTGGATGGGAGAGATACGCAGTATTTT
TRBV18	-	-	TRBJ1-1	CASSPRQPNTEAFF	TGTGCCAGCTCACCCCGACAGCCTAACACTGAAGCTTTCTTT
TRBV30	-	-	TRBJ2-7	CAGNRGDEQYF	TGTGCCGGGAATCGAGGGGACGAGCAGTACTTC
TRBV19	-	TRBD1	TRBJ1-2	CASSGTGVNYGYTF	TGTGCCAGTAGTGGGACAGGAGTAAACTATGGCTACACCTTC
TRBV11-2	-	TRBD2	TRBJ2-1	CASSAPGLSWAYNEQFF	TGTGCCAGCAGCGCGCCGGGACTATCCTGGGCATACAATGAGCAGTTCTTC
TRBV28	-	-	TRBJ2-7	CASSLFSPPYEQYF	TGTGCCAGCAGTTTATTCTCTCCCCCCTACGAGCAGTACTTC
TRBV28	-	TRBD1	TRBJ2-7	CASSPGQGIPYEQYF	TGTGCCAGCAGTCCGGGACAGGGGATTCCCTACGAGCAGTACTTC
TRBV5-1	-	-	TRBJ2-1	CASSFVTGLGNEQFF	TGCGCCAGCAGCTTTGTGACAGGCCTAGGAAATGAGCAGTTCTTC
TRBV7-7	-	-	TRBJ2-2	CASSLGGDTGELFF	TGTGCCAGCAGCTTAGGTGGGGACACCGGGGAGCTGTTTTTT
TRBV4-1	-	-	TRBJ1-5	CASSGLGGNQPQHF	TGCGCCAGCAGCGGATTAGGGGGCAATCAGCCCCAGCATTTT
TRBV2	few	-	TRBJ2-2	CASSEQGRTVRELFF	TGTGCCAGCAGTGAACAGGGGCGAACCGTACGGGAGCTGTTTTTT
TRBV7-2	-	TRBD1	TRBJ1-1	CAGDRGLGTEAFF	TGTGCCGGCGACAGGGGATTGGGCACTGAAGCTTTCTTT
TRBV5-8	-	-	TRBJ2-7	CASSSRTVYEQYF	TGTGCCAGCAGCTCTAGGACAGTCTACGAGCAGTACTTC
TRBV30	-	TRBD1	TRBJ1-6	CAWSSTGGNYSPLHF	TGTGCCTGGAGTTCGACAGGGGGAAATTATTCACCCCTCCACTTT
TRBV28	-	TRBD1	TRBJ1-2	CATWTGGEGTF	TGTGCCACCTGGACAGGGGGCGAGGGCACCTTC
TRBV29-1	-	-	TRBJ2-1	CSVGRGHNNEQFF	TGCAGCGTTGGAAGGGGACATAACAATGAGCAGTTCTTC
TRBV19	-	-	TRBJ2-7	CASRPRQGLTYEQYF	TGTGCCAGTAGGCCCCGACAGGGACTTACCTACGAGCAGTACTTC
TRBV25-1	-	-	TRBJ2-2	CASSGHRNANTGELFF	TGTGCCAGCAGCGGACACAGAAACGCGAACACCGGGGAGCTGTTTTTT
TRBV4-1	-	TRBD1	TRBJ2-2	CASSQGPVGGNTGELFF	TGCGCCAGCAGCCAAGGCCCCGTAGGGGGCAACACCGGGGAGCTGTTTTTT
TRBV30	-	TRBD2	TRBJ2-1	CAWSPKIPGTSGNNEQFF	TGTGCCTGGAGTCCTAAAATACCCGGGACTAGCGGAAACAATGAGCAGTTCTTC
TRBV28	-	-	TRBJ1-3	CASSLGYTSAGNTIYF	TGTGCCAGCAGTTTAGGGTACACATCGGCTGGAAACACCATATATTTT
TRBV11-2	-	-	TRBJ2-7	CASSSRSPRDYVSYEQYF	TGTGCCAGCAGCTCACGCAGCCCTCGAGACTACGTTTCCTACGAGCAGTACTTC
TRBV2	-	TRBD2	TRBJ2-5	CARTITPGTRGEETQYF	TGTGCCAGAACTATAACTCCCGGGACTAGGGGCGAAGAGACCCAGTACTTC
TRBV7-9	-	-	TRBJ2-2	CASKLGGRAGELFF	TGTGCCAGCAAGCTCGGTGGGCGGGCCGGGGAGCTGTTTTTT
TRBV11-1	once	TRBD2	TRBJ2-2	CASRGRTSGSSDTGELFF	TGTGCCAGCAGAGGCCGGACTAGCGGGAGTTCGGACACCGGGGAGCTGTTTTTT
TRBV7-8	once	TRBD2	TRBJ2-7	CASSLPPLASGLPLVEQYF	TGTGCCAGCAGCTTACCCCCCCTAGCTAGCGGCCTCCCGTTGGTCGAGCAGTACTTC
TRBV18	few	-	TRBJ1-5	CASSPDSDQPQHF	TGTGCCAGCTCACCGGACAGTGATCAGCCCCAGCATTTT
TRBV5-1	-	TRBD2	TRBJ2-1	CASVQLAGGPYEQFF	TGCGCCAGCGTCCAATTAGCGGGAGGGCCATATGAGCAGTTCTTC
TRBV7-8	few	-	TRBJ1-5	CASSLGSDQPQHF	TGTGCCAGCAGCTTGGGATCGGATCAGCCCCAGCATTTT
TRBV6-6	-	-	TRBJ2-5	CASRPSPARETQYF	TGTGCCAGCAGACCTTCTCCGGCCCGAGAGACCCAGTACTTC
TRBV11-3	-	TRBD2	TRBJ2-1	CASSHGTSGGQFF	TGTGCCAGCAGCCACGGGACTAGCGGGGGGCAGTTCTTC
TRBV20-1	-	-	TRBJ1-1	CSGRGNTEAFF	TGCAGTGGACGGGGTAACACTGAAGCTTTCTTT
TRBV2	-	-	TRBJ1-1	CASKAGRWNTEAFF	TGTGCCAGCAAGGCTGGGAGATGGAACACTGAAGCTTTCTTT
TRBV7-8	-	-	TRBJ1-1	CASSTGNTEAFF	TGTGCCAGCAGTACAGGTAACACTGAAGCTTTCTTT
TRBV10-1	-	TRBD2	TRBJ2-7	CASSPSGPSYEQYF	TGCGCCAGCAGCCCTAGCGGGCCCTCCTACGAGCAGTACTTC
TRBV19	-	-	TRBJ2-7	CASSDPSASYEQYF	TGTGCCAGCAGTGACCCCTCAGCCAGCTACGAGCAGTACTTC
TRBV7-9	-	TRBD1	TRBJ2-4	CASSFGDRGAIQYF	TGTGCCAGCAGCTTCGGGGACAGAGGGGCCATTCAGTACTTC
TRBV23-1	-	-	TRBJ1-2	CAKRGARGYTF	TGCGCCAAACGAGGGGCGCGTGGCTACACCTTC
TRBV6-4	-	TRBD2	TRBJ2-5	CASSALAGAQETQYF	TGTGCCAGCAGTGCACTAGCGGGAGCACAAGAGACCCAGTACTTC